This note documents a single T cell receptor beta chain sequence. No antigen is known for it. Base qualities are not at hand, and no much larger clone is one base apart. The sample comes from a study of Graves' ophthalmopathy and Graves' hyperthyroidism (dated by TCRdb to the late 2010s). Study-wide context: Peripheral blood samples were taken at the time of initial diagnosis, before any treatment was given. To explore V-J signatures that distinguish ophthalmopathy from hyperthyroidism, a discovery set of 100 patients was enrolled, made up of more than 40 with ophthalmopathy and 55 to 65 with stable hyperthyroidism. To tell Graves' ophthalmopathy apart from Graves' hyperthyroidism, and to predict which patients would progress to ophthalmopathy, the study relied on TCR beta repertoire signatures. The 100 discovery patients were divided at random into training and test sets in a 7:3 ratio. In roughly six hyperthyroidism patients, the T-cell repertoire of thyroid tissue was compared with the T-cell repertoire of blood. Following sample collection, hyperthyroidism patients were given methimazole at a starting dose of 30 mg daily, and ophthalmopathy patients were given high-dose intravenous methylprednisolone. In total, approximately 130 blood samples were TCR-sequenced: around 42 ophthalmopathy, under 85 hyperthyroidism and roughly 17 hyperthyroidism-to-ophthalmopathy patients. For independent validation, a separate cohort was made up of 18 hyperthyroidism patients plus 17 patients who later progressed from hyperthyroidism to ophthalmopathy. Paper-wide results and their limitations: No statistical method was used to predetermine the sample size, and group allocation was not hidden from the investigators. Among expanded thyroid clonotypes with frequency above 0.001, most also showed up in blood, which suggests that blood repertoires may reflect the thyroid immune response. In validation, the model predicted ophthalmopathy progression with about 71% sensitivity and approximately 78% specificity; approximately 12 predicted patients were CT-confirmed with GO in a median of approximately 6.5 months. The 13-signature model separated ophthalmopathy from stable hyperthyroidism with roughly 89% sensitivity and 81% to 82% specificity in cross-validation, and 80%/75% in the test set.

For repertoire sequencing, the TCR beta CDR3 regions were amplified from RNA transcripts. The first round was an RT-PCR using HTBI primers with the Qiagen OneStep RT-PCR kit, and this first round was followed by a second-round multiplex PCR, then size selection and purification. The libraries underwent paired-end sequencing with 100 bp reads on an Illumina HiSeq2000. In the original analysis: SOAPnuke was used to process the reads, removing any read that contained adapters or uncalled bases, had a mean Phred below 15, or lacked an exact match to the constant primer or identifier. High-quality paired reads were merged with COPE v1.2.5. Each unique nucleotide sequence was defined as a clonotype, and clonotypes were aligned to IMGT TRB V, D and J references with MiTCR v1.1. The analysis was limited to V-J combinations with a frequency above 0.0001, which together covered approximately 99% of repertoires. For each V-J combination, a TCR clonal expansion and chaos score was defined as the ratio of F50 clonal expansion to chaos observed in the TCRdist matrix. Welch's t-statistics and random forest were used to reduce the features to approximately 13 V-J combinations, which were then used as input to a naive Bayes classifier. The similarity between thyroid and blood repertoires was quantified using the Morisita-Horn index. Through fastp at Q25 and MiXCR, TCRdb rebuilt clones from the public reads, retaining in-frame beta chains. Under each unique CDR3 protein, matching rows form one entry showing the most common genes and DNA. The V and J calls and clone size are TCRdb's, not the authors'. The sample has 200,000 to 250,000 distinct CDR3 sequences on record, under 30% of them singletons. Approximately 9% of the sample is held by the ten biggest clonotypes.

Ophthalmopathy patients had moderately to severely active disease, Clinical Activity Score of at least 3, NOSPECS grade of at least 4, and disease duration under 3 months. Patients with other autoimmune diseases, uncontrolled infections, pregnancy or lactation were excluded from the study. Clinical symptoms, serum thyroxine, TRAb, thyroid ultrasound and orbital computed tomography were used for diagnosis. Ficoll-Paque density gradient centrifugation was used to isolate PBMCs from approximately 11 ml of fresh peripheral blood. Trizol reagent was used to extract the total RNA, and its quality was then checked on an Agilent 2100 Bioanalyzer. The TCR comes from a man between 50 and 59 years old with Graves' ophthalmopathy. Donor details come from another sample of the same person, matched by shared clones. The specimen sequenced was peripheral blood.

CDR3 loop: CASSYSTGHLYEQYF. The DNA reads as follows: TGTGCCAGCAGTTACTCCACGGGACACCTCTACGAGCAGTACTTC. The chain uses TRBV6-5 and TRBJ2-7; TRBD1 might be the D gene, on 6 matching bases. The CDR3 has 15 amino acids, counting the end cysteine and phenylalanine. CDR3 DNA is the only sequence kept; it has 45 bases, read in frame from the first base. CDR1 and CDR2, looked up from the germline V gene, are MNHEY and SVGAGI. V drops 0 bases and J drops 3 bases, leaving 12 bases in between.